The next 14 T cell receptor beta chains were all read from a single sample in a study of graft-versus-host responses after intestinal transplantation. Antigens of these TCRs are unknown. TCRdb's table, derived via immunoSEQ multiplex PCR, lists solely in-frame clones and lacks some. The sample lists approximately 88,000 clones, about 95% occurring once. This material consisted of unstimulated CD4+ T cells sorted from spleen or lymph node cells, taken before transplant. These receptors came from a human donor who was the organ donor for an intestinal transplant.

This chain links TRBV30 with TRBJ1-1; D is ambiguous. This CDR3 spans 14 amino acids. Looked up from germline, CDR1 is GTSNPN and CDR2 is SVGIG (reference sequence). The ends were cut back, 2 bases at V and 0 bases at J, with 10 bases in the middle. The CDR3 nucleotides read TGTGCCTGGAGTAGTTTAGCTATGAACACTGAAGCTTTCTTT. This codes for CAWSSLAMNTEAFF.

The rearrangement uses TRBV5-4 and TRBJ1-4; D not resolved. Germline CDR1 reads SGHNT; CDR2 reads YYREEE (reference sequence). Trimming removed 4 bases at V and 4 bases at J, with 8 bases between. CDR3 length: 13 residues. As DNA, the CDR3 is TGTGCCAGCAGCGGGGATCTTAATGAAAAACTGTTTTTT. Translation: CASSGDLNEKLFF.

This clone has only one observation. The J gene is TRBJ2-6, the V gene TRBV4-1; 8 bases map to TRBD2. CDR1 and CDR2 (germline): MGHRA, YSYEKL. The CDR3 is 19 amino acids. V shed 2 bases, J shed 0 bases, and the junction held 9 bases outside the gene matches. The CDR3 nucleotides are TGCGCCAGCAGCCAACCAACAGCGGGGGCCTACTCTGGGGCCAACGTCCTGACTTTC. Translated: CASSQPTAGAYSGANVLTF.

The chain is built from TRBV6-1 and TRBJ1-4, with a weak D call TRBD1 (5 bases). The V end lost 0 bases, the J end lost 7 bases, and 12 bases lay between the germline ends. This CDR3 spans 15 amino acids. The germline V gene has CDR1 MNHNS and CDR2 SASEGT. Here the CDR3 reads CASSEARRDFEKLFF. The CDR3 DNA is TGTGCCAGCAGTGAAGCTCGCAGGGATTTTGAAAAACTGTTTTTT.

As DNA, the CDR3 is TGTGCCAGCAGCCAAAGGACAGGGGGTACGGCTAATGAAAAACTGTTTTTT. Protein: CASSQRTGGTANEKLFF. V is TRBV4-2 and J is TRBJ1-4; TRBD1 aligns across 10 bases. Germline assignment: CDR1 LGHNA and CDR2 YNFKEQ. The J segment lost 3 bases and the V segment lost 2 bases, leaving 6 bases of the junction unmatched. The CDR3 length is 17 residues.

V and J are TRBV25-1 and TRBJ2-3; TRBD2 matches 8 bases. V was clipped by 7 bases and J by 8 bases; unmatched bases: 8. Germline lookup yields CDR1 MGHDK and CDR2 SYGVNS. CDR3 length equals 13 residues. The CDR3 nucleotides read TGTGCCAGCACGGGGGGGCCCCCGGGTACGCAGTATTTT. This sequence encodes CASTGGPPGTQYF.

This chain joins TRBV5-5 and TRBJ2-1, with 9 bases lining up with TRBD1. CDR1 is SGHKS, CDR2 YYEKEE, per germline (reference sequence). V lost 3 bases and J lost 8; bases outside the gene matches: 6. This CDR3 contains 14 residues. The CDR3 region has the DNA TGTGCCAGCAGCTCGGACAGGGGAACGGATGAGCAGTTCTTC. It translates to CASSSDRGTDEQFF.

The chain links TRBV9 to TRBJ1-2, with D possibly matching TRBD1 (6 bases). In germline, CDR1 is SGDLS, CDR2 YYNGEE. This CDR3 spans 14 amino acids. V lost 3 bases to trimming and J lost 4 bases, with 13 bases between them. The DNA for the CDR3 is TGTGCCAGCAGCGCTACCGGGACAAGCTATGGCTACACCTTC. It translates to CASSATGTSYGYTF.

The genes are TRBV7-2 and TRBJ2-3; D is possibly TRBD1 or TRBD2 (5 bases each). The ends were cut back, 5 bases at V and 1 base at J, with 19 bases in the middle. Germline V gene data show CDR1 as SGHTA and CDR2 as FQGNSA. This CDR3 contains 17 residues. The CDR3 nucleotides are TGTGCCAGCAGCCAGAACGGGGACGCCGTTCGCACAGATACGCAGTATTTT. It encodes CASSQNGDAVRTDTQYF. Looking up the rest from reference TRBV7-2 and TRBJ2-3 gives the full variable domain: GAGVSQSPSNKVTEKGKDVELRCDPISGHTALYWYRQSLGQGLEFLIYFQGNSAPDKSGLPSDRFSAERTGGSVSTLTIQRTQQEDSAVYLCASSQNGDAVRTDTQYFGPGTRLTVL.

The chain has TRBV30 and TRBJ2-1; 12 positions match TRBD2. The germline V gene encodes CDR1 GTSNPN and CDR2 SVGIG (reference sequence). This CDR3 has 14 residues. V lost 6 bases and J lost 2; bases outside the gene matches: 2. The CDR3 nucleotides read TGTGCCTGTCTAGCGGGGGGGACCTACAATGAGCAGTTCTTC. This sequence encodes CACLAGGTYNEQFF.

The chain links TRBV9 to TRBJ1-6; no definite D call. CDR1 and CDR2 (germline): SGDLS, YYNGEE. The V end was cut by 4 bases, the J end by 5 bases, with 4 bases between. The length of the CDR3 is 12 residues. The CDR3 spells CASSLDNSPLHF. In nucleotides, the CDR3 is TGTGCCAGCAGCCTGGATAATTCACCCCTCCACTTT. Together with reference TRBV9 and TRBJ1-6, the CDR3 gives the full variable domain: DSGVTQTPKHLITATGQRVTLRCSPRSGDLSVYWYQQSLDQGLQFLIQYYNGEERAKGNILERFSAQQFPDLHSELNLSSLELGDSALYFCASSLDNSPLHFGNGTRLTVT.

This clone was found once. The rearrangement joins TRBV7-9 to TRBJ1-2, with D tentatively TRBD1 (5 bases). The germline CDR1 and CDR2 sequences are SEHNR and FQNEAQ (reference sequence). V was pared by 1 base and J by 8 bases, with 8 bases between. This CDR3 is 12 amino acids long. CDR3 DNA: TGTGCCAGCAGCTTAGTTGCAGGGGGCTACACCTTC. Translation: CASSLVAGGYTF.

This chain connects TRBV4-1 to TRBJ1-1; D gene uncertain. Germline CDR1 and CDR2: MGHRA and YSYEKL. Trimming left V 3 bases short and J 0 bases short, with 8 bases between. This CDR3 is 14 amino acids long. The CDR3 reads CASSHRNMNTEAFF. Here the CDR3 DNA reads TGCGCCAGCAGCCACAGGAATATGAACACTGAAGCTTTCTTT.

The CDR3 spells CASSSRDRVETQYF. CDR3 sequence (DNA): TGTGCCAGCAGCTCCCGGGACAGGGTGGAGACCCAGTACTTC. The chain combines TRBV11-2 with TRBJ2-5, with 9 bases matching TRBD1. The CDR3 runs to 14 residues. From germline, CDR1 is SGHAT and CDR2 FQNNGV. V gave up 4 bases and J gave up 5 bases; unmatched junction bases: 5.